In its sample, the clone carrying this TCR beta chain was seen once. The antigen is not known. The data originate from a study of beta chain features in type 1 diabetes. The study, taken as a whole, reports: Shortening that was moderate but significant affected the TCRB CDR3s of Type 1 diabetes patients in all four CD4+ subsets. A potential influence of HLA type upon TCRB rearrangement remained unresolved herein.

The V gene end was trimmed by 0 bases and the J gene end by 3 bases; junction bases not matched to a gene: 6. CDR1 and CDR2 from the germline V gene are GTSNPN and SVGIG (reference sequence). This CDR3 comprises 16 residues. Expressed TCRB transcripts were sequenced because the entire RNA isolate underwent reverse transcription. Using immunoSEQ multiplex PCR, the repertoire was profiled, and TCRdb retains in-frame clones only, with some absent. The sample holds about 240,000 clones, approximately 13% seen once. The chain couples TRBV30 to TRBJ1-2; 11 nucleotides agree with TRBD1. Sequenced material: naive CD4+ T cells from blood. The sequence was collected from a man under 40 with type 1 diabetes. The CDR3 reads CAWSVDRGRFDYGYTF. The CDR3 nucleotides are TGTGCCTGGAGTGTGGACAGGGGGCGGTTCGACTATGGCTACACCTTC.